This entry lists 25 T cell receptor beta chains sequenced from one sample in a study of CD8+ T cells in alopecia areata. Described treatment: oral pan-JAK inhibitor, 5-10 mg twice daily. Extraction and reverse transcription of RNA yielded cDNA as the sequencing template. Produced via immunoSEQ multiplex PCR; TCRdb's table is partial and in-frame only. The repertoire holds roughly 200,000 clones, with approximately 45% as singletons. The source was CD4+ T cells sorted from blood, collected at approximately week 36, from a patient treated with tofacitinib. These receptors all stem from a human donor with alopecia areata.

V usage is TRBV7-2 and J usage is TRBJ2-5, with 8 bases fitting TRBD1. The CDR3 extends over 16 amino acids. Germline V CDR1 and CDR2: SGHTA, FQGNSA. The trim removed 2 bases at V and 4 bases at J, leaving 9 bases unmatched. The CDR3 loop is CASSLWRQGAGETQYF. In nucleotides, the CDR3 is TGTGCCAGCAGCTTATGGCGGCAGGGGGCAGGAGAGACCCAGTACTTC.

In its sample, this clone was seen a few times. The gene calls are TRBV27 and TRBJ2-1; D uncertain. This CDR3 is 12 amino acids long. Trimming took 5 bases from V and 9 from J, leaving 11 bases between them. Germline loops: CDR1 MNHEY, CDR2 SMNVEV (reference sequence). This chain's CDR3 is CASSPPVGEQFF. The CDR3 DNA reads TGTGCCAGCAGTCCCCCTGTAGGTGAGCAGTTCTTC.

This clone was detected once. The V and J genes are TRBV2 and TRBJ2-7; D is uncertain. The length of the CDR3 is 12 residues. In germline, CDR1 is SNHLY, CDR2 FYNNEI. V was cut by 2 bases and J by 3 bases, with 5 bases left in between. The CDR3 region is CASSESIYEQYF. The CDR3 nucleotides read TGTGCCAGCAGTGAATCGATCTACGAGCAGTACTTC.

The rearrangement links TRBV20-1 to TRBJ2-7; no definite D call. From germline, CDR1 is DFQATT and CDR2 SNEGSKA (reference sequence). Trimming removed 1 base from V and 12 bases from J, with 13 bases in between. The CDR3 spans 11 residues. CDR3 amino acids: CSARGAQMPYF. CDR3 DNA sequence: TGCAGTGCTAGAGGGGCTCAGATGCCGTACTTC.

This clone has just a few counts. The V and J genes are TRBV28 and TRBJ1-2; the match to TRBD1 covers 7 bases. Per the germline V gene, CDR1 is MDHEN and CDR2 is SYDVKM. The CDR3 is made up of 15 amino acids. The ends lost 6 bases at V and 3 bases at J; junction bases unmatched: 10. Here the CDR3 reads CASRRRDSSYYGYTF. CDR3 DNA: TGTGCCAGCAGACGTCGGGACAGCTCTTACTATGGCTACACCTTC.

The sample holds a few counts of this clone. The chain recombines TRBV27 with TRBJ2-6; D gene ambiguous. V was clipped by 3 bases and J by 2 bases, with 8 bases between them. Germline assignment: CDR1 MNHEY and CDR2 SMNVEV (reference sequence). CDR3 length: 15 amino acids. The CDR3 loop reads CASSFEKAGANVLTF. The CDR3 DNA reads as TGTGCCAGCAGTTTTGAGAAGGCTGGGGCCAACGTCCTGACTTTC.

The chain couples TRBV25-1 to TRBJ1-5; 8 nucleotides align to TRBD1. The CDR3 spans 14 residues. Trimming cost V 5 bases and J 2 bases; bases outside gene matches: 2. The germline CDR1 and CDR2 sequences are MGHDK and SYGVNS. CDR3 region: CASSSTGGNQPQHF. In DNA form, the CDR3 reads TGTGCCAGCAGTTCGACAGGGGGCAATCAGCCCCAGCATTTT. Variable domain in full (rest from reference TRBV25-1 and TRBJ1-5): EADIYQTPRYLVIGTGKKITLECSQTMGHDKMYWYQQDPGMELHLIHYSYGVNSTEKGDLSSESTVSRIRTEHFPLTLESARPSHTSQYLCASSSTGGNQPQHFGDGTRLSIL.

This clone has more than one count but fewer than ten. The CDR3 nucleotides are TGCAGCGTGACAGGGGGCCGGATTGGCTATGGCTACACCTTC. This sequence encodes CSVTGGRIGYGYTF. This sequence joins TRBV29-1 and TRBJ1-2, with 10 bases matching TRBD1. With V trimmed by 6 bases and J by 4 bases, 8 bases remained unmatched. The CDR3 is 14 amino acids. Germline CDR1 SQVTM, CDR2 ANQGSEA.

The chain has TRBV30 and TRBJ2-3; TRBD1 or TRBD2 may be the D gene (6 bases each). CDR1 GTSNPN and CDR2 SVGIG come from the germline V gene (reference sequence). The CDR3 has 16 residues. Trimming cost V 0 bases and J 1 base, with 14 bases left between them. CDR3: CAWSVGGSPGTDTQYF. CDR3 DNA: TGTGCCTGGAGTGTAGGGGGGAGTCCCGGCACAGATACGCAGTATTTT.

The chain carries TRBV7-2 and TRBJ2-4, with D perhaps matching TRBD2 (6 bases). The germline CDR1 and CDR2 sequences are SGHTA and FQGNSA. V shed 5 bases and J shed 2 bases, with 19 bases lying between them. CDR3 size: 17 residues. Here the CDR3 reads CASSPGGLPSPKNIQYF. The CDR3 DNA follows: TGTGCCAGCAGCCCGGGCGGACTACCAAGCCCCAAAAACATTCAGTACTTC.

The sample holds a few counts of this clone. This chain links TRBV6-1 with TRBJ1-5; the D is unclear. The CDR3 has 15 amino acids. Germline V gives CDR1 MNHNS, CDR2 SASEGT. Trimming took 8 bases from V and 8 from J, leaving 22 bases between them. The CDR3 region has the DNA TGTGCCAGCGTCGGTGTCACCGGAGATTGGGAGCCCCAGCATTTT. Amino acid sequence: CASVGVTGDWEPQHF.

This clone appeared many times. The CDR3 coding sequence is TGTGCCAGCAGCCTGACTAGCGGCAACACCGGGGAGCTGTTTTTT. This codes for CASSLTSGNTGELFF. The rearrangement joins TRBV7-8 to TRBJ2-2; 9 bases align to TRBD2. Germline CDR1 is SGHVS and CDR2 is FQNEAQ. With 5 bases clipped from V and 2 bases from J, the junction kept 3 bases outside the gene matches. This CDR3 has 15 residues.

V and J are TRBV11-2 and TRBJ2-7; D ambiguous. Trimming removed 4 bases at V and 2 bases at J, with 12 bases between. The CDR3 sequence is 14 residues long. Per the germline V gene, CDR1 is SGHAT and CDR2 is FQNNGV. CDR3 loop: CASSSLDRAYEQYF. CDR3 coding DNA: TGTGCCAGCAGCTCCTTGGACCGAGCCTACGAGCAGTACTTC. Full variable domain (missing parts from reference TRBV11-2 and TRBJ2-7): EAGVAQSPRYKIIEKRQSVAFWCNPISGHATLYWYQQILGQGPKLLIQFQNNGVVDDSQLPKDRFSAERLKGVDSTLKIQPAKLEDSAVYLCASSSLDRAYEQYFGPGTRLTVT.

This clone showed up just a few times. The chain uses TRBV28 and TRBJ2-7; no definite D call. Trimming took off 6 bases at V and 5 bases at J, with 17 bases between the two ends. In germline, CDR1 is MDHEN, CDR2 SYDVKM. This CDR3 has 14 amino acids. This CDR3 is CASRYSLNLDEQYF. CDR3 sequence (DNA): TGTGCCAGCAGGTATAGTCTTAATTTGGACGAGCAGTACTTC.

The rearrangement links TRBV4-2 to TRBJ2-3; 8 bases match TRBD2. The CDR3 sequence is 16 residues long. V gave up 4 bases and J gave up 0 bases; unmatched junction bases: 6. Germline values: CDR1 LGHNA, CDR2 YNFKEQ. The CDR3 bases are TGTGCCAGCAGCCGGGGCGGGAGGAGGAGCACAGATACGCAGTATTTT. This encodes CASSRGGRRSTDTQYF.

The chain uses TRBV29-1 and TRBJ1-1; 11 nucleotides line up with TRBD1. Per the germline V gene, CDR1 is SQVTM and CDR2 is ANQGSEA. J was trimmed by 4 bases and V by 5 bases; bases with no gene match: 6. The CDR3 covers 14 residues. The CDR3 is CSVTRDRGVTEAFF. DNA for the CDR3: TGCAGCGTTACCCGGGACAGGGGGGTCACTGAAGCTTTCTTT.

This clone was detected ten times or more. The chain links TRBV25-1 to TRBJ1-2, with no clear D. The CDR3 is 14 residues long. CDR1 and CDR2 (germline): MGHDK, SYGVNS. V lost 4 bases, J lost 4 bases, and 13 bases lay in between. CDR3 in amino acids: CASSGSGSAYGYTF. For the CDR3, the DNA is TGTGCCAGCAGTGGCTCCGGGAGCGCCTATGGCTACACCTTC.

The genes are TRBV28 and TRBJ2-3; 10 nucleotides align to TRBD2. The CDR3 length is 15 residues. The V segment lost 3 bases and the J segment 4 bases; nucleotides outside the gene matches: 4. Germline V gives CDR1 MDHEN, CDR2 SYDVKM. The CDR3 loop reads CASSFASGSADTQYF. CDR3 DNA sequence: TGTGCCAGCAGTTTCGCTAGCGGGAGCGCAGATACGCAGTATTTT.

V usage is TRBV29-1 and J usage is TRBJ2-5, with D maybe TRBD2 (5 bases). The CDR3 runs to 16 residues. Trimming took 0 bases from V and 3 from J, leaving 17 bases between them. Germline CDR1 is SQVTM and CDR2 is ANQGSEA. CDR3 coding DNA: TGCAGCGTTGAAGATCGTTGGAGCTCGGGAAAAGAGACCCAGTACTTC. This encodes CSVEDRWSSGKETQYF.

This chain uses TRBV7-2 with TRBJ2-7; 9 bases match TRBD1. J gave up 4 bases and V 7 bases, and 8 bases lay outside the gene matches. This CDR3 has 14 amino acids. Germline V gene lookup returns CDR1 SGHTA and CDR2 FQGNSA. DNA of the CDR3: TGTGCCAGCAACAAACCGGGACAGGGTTACGAGCAGTACTTC. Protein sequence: CASNKPGQGYEQYF.

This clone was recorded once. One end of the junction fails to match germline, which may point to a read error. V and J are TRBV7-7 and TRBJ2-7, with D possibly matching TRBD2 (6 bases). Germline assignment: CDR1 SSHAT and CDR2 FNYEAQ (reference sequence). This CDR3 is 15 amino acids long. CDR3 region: CASSLDYGSSNEQYF. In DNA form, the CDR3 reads TGTGCTAGCAGCTTAGATTACGGGAGTAGTAACGAGCAGTACTTC.

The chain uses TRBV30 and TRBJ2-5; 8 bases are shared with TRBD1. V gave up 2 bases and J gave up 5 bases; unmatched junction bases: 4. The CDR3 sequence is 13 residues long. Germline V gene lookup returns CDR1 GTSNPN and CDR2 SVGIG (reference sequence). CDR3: CAWSRRTGETQYF. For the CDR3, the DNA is TGTGCCTGGAGTCGAAGGACAGGGGAGACCCAGTACTTC.

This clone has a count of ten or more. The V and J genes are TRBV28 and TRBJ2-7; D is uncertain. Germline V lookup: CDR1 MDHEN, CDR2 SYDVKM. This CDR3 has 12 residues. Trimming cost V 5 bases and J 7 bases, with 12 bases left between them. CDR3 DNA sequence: TGTGCCAGCAGTCCACCGACCTGGGAGCAGTACTTC. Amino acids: CASSPPTWEQYF.

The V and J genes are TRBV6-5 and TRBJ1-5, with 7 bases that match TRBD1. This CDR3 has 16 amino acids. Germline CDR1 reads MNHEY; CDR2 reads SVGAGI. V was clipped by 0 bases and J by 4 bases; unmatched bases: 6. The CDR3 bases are TGTGCCAGCAGTTACTCGTGGACAGGCGAAAATCAGCCCCAGCATTTT. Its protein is CASSYSWTGENQPQHF.

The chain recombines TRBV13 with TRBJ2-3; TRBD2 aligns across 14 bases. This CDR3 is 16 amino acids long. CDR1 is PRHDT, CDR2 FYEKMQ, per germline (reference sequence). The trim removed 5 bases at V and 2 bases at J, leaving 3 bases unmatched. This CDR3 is CASSRTSGRYTDTQYF. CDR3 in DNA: TGTGCCAGCAGCAGGACTAGCGGGAGGTACACAGATACGCAGTATTTT.